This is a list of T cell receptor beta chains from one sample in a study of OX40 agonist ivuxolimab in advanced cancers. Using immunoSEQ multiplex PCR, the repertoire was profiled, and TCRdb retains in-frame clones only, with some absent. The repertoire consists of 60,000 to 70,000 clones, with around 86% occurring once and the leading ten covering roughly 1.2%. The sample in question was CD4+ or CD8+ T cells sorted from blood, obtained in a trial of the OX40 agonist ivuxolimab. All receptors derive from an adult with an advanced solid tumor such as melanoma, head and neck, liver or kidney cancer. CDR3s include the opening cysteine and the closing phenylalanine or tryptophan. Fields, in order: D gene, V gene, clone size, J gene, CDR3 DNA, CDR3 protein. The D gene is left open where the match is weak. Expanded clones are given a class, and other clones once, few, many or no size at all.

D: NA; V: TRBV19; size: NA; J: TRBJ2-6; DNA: TGTGCCAGTAGTAAACAGGGCTCTGGGGCCAACGTCCTGACTTTC; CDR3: CASSKQGSGANVLTF
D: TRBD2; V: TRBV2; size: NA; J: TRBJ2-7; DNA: TGTGCCAGCAGGGGAGGGGTAACCTACGAGCAGTACTTC; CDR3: CASRGGVTYEQYF
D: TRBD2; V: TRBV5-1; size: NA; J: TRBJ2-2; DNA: TGCGCCAGCAGCTGGGGCGGGAGTATCTCCGGGGAGCTGTTTTTT; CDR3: CASSWGGSISGELFF
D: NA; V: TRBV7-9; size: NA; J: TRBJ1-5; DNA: TGTGCCAGCAGCTTCTTTGGAGGGCCCCAGCATTTT; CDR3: CASSFFGGPQHF
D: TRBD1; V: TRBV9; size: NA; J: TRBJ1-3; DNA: TGTGCCAGCAGCTCACAGGGGGAAGGTGGAAACACCATATATTTT; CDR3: CASSSQGEGGNTIYF
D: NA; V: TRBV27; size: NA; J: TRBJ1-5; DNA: TGTGCCAGCAGTTTAGACACTAGTCAGCCCCAGCATTTT; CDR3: CASSLDTSQPQHF
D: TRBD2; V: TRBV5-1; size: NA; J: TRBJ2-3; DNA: TGCGCCAGCCGGACTAGCGGGAGTGAAACAGATACGCAGTATTTT; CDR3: CASRTSGSETDTQYF
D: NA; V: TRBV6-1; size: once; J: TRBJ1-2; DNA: TGTGCCAGCAGGGGGGTAGTAGAAGACTATGGCTACACCTTC; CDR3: CASRGVVEDYGYTF
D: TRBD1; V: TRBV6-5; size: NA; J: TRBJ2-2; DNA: TGTGCCAGCAGATTCCGGGACAGGGGGCGAGGGGAGCTGTTTTTT; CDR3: CASRFRDRGRGELFF
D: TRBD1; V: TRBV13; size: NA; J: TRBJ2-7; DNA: TGTGCCAGCAGCTGGGACGGGACAGGTGAAAGGTACTTC; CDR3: CASSWDGTGERYF
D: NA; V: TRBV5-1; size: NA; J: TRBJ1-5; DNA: TGCGCCAGCAGCTTGGGGGCAGGTAGCAATCAGCCCCAGCATTTT; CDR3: CASSLGAGSNQPQHF
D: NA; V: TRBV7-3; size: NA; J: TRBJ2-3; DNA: TGTGTCAGCAGCTCACAGGGTAGGGATACGCAGTATTTT; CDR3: CVSSSQGRDTQYF
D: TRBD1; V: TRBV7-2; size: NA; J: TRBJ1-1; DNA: TGTGCCAGCAGCTGGGACAGGGTTTCCACTGAAGCTTTCTTT; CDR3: CASSWDRVSTEAFF
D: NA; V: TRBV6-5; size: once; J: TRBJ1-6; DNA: TGTGCCAGCAGTGCCACACTAGATAATTCACCCCTCCACTTT; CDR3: CASSATLDNSPLHF
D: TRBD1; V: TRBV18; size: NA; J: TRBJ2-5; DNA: TGTGCCAGCTCAACAGGGGTCTTCGAGACCCAGTACTTC; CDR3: CASSTGVFETQYF
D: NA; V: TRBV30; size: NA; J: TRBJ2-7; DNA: TGTGCCTGGAGTGGAGGTGGGGGGCGCAAAGAGCAGTACTTC; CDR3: CAWSGGGGRKEQYF
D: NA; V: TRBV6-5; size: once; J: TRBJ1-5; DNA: TGTGCCAGCAGTTGGCAGGGTGGACAGCCCCAGCATTTT; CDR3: CASSWQGGQPQHF
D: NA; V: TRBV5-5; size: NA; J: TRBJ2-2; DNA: TGTGCCAGCAGCTTGCGCAGGGCGGTCACCGGGGAGCTGTTTTTT; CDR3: CASSLRRAVTGELFF
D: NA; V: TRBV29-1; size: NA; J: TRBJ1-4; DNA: TGCAGCGTTGAAGTTGGGGCAACTAATGAAAAACTGTTTTTT; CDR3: CSVEVGATNEKLFF
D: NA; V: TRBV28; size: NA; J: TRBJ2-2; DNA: TGTGCCAGCACCCGCTGGCAGGCGAACACCGGGGAGCTGTTTTTT; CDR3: CASTRWQANTGELFF
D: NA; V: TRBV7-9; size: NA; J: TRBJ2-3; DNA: TGTGCCAGCAGCTTACCGGCGTTGGGGCCCGTTTCGCAGTATTTT; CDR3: CASSLPALGPVSQYF
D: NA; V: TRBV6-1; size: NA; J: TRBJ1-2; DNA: TGTGCCAGCAGTGAAAGCGTCAGGGGAGACTATGGCTACACCTTC; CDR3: CASSESVRGDYGYTF
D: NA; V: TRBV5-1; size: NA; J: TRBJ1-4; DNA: TGCGCCAGCAGCCCCGTGGGGAGGGAGGAGGAAAAACTGTTTTTT; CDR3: CASSPVGREEEKLFF
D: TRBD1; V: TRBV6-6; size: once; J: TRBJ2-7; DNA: TGTGCCAGCAGTCGGACAGGGTGGGGAGAGCAGTACTTC; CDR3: CASSRTGWGEQYF
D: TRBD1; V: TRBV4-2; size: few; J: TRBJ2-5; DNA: TGTGCCAGCAGCCAGACGGGACAGGGCTATGGGACCCAGTACTTC; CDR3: CASSQTGQGYGTQYF
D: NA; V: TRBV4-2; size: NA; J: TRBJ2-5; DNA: TGTGCCAGCAGCCAAGATCAGGGCCGGGAAGAGACCCAGTACTTC; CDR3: CASSQDQGREETQYF
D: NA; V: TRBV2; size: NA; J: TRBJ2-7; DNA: TGTGCCAGCAGGTTAATCCGGGACTCTACCTACGAGCAGTACTTC; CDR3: CASRLIRDSTYEQYF
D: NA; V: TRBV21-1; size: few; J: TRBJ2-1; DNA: TGTGCCAGCAAGTCTGGAGCGCATACCTTTTACAATGAGCAGTTCTTC; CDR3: CASKSGAHTFYNEQFF
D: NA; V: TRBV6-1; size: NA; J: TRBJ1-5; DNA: TGTGCCAGCATGGGACAAGGTGGCGGCAATCAGCCCCAGCATTTT; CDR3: CASMGQGGGNQPQHF
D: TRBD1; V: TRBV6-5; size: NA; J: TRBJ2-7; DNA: TGTGCCAGCAGCTCAGGGGGAACCTACGAGCAGTACTTC; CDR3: CASSSGGTYEQYF
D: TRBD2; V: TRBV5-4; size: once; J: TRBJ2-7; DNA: TGTGCCAGCAGCCCCGACGGACTAGCGGGGAACCTCTACGAGCAGTACTTC; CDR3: CASSPDGLAGNLYEQYF
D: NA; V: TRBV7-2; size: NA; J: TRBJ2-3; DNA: TGTGCCAGCAGCTTAGACCTAGTAACAGATACGCAGTATTTT; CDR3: CASSLDLVTDTQYF
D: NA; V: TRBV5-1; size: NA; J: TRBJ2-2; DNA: TGCGCCAGCAGCTTGGGACGGGCGAACACCGGGGAGCTGTTTTTT; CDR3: CASSLGRANTGELFF
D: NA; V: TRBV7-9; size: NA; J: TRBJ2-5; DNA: TGTGCCAGCAGCTTAATCCTAGGCCAGTACCAAGAGACCCAGTACTTC; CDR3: CASSLILGQYQETQYF
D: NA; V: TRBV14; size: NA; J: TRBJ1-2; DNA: TGTGCCAGCAGCCAAGATGTCGGGACCGGCCGCACCTATGGCTACACCTTC; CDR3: CASSQDVGTGRTYGYTF
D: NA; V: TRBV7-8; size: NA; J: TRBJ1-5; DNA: TGTGCCAGCAGCTTAAAACGGACGGGAAATCAGCCCCAGCATTTT; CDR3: CASSLKRTGNQPQHF